This entry is about one T cell receptor (beta chain). No antigen is known for it. The germline gives CDR1 SGHRS, CDR2 YFSETQ. Trimming took off 4 bases at V and 0 bases at J, with 10 bases between the two ends. The length of the CDR3 is 14 residues. These data are taken from a study of cytomegalovirus exposure and HLA in healthy donors. Findings of the study overall: About 87% or about 30% of the time was how often most TCR beta V segments were productive, according to an earlier analysis. In a later analysis, specific HLA alleles were associated with about 18,000 TCR beta sequences at a 0.05 false discovery rate. A later analysis found TCR association rates differed by HLA locus, highest for DRB1 and lowest for HLA-C.

This PCR relied on a set of 60 Vbeta primers and 13 Jbeta primers. Clones were read by immunoSEQ multiplex PCR, and TCRdb kept only the in-frame ones, dropping some. The data show about 87,000 clones, with about 68% seen just once and 20% to 25% held by the top ten. The V call is TRBV5-1, the J call TRBJ1-1; D unresolved. The sequenced sample was PBMCs. The sequence was obtained from a man between 25 and 39 years old in good health and CMV-seropositive. CDR3 in amino acids: CASSNGEMNTEAFF. The CDR3 DNA sequence: TGCGCCAGCAGCAACGGAGAAATGAACACTGAAGCTTTCTTT.